The rows below give T cell receptor beta chains drawn from one sample of a study of blood T cells in healthy people across ages. TCRdb reprocessed the 5' RACE reads with MiXCR, giving one entry per CDR3 protein. The repertoire holds about 1,600,000 distinct CDR3 sequences, with roughly 40% as singletons. Sequences were obtained from blood. These receptors came from a woman between 18 and 30 years old in good health. The CDR3 runs from the conserved cysteine through the conserved F or W. The D gene is left open where the match is weak. Rows may omit the clone size; those that give it use once, few, many or a size class.

few	TRBV12-3/TRBV12-4	TRBJ1-1	-	TGTGCCAGCAGTCCCAACCTAGGGGGTACTGAAGCTTTCTTT	CASSPNLGGTEAFF
-	TRBV7-9	TRBJ2-3	TRBD2	TGTGCCAGCAGCATTGCGGGGGGATTCGATACGCAGTATTTT	CASSIAGGFDTQYF
-	TRBV27	TRBJ1-5	TRBD1	TGTGCCAGCAGTTTATCGCAGGGACAGGGGAGCAATCAGCCCCAGCATTTT	CASSLSQGQGSNQPQHF
few	TRBV2	TRBJ1-5	TRBD1	TGTGCCATCCAAGGAGGGACAGCGGGACAGCCCCAGCATTTT	CAIQGGTAGQPQHF
-	TRBV4-1	TRBJ2-7	-	TGCGCCAGCAGCCCCCATGAGGGGCTCTCCTACGAGCAGTACTTC	CASSPHEGLSYEQYF
-	TRBV2	TRBJ2-3	-	TGTGCCAGCAGTCCCCCAGCGTTAAGCACAGATACGCAGTATTTT	CASSPPALSTDTQYF
-	TRBV20-1	TRBJ2-1	TRBD1	TGCAGTGCTAGAGATCCCGGACAGGGGGCACGCAATGAGCAGTTCTTC	CSARDPGQGARNEQFF
few	TRBV10-3	TRBJ2-3	TRBD2	TGTGCCATCAGGAGGCTAGCGGGAGAGCCGGAGGGCACAGATACGCAGTATTTT	CAIRRLAGEPEGTDTQYF
-	TRBV27	TRBJ2-5	-	TGTGCCAGCAGTCCCCTTACACCTCTGGAGACCCAGTACTTC	CASSPLTPLETQYF
many	TRBV12-3/TRBV12-4	TRBJ1-1	-	TGTGCCAGCAGTTTATCCACTGAAGCTTTCTTT	CASSLSTEAFF